What follows are 23 T cell receptor beta chains derived from one specimen sequenced in a study of technical replicates of blood from a few donors. Method: immunoSEQ multiplex PCR; TCRdb's copy keeps in-frame clones and lacks some. The sample has under 95,000 clones; around 94% are singletons. The sequenced sample was T cells isolated from PBMCs. The receptor set was obtained from a human donor in good health.

This chain uses TRBV27 with TRBJ2-5; TRBD2 might be the D (6 bases). There are 16 residues in the CDR3. The V end was cut by 5 bases, the J end by 2 bases, with 18 bases between. The germline V gene encodes CDR1 MNHEY and CDR2 SMNVEV (reference sequence). CDR3 sequence reads: CASSPSWGDQQETQYF. Written as DNA, the CDR3 is TGTGCCAGCAGTCCCAGCTGGGGGGACCAACAAGAGACCCAGTACTTC.

This clone was found once. The CDR3 DNA follows: TGTGCCATCCGGGCTAGCGACGGTGAGCAGTTCTTC. Its protein product is CAIRASDGEQFF. This rearrangement joins TRBV10-3 to TRBJ2-1; D may be TRBD2 (6 bases). V shed 8 bases and J shed 9 bases, with 14 bases lying between them. Germline V gene data show CDR1 as ENHRY and CDR2 as SYGVKD. The CDR3 loop spans 12 amino acids.

The chain is built from TRBV7-6 and TRBJ2-7; a possible D gene is TRBD1 (5 bases). The CDR3 has 14 amino acids. V dropped 0 bases and J dropped 5 bases, with 11 bases sitting between them. Looked up from germline, CDR1 is SGHVS and CDR2 is FNYEAQ. The CDR3 here is CASSLAGRVNEQYF. The CDR3 region has the DNA TGTGCCAGCAGCTTAGCGGGCAGGGTCAACGAGCAGTACTTC.

The rearrangement links TRBV4-1 to TRBJ2-5; TRBD2 matches at 13 bases. This CDR3 region has 17 residues. Germline assignment: CDR1 MGHRA and CDR2 YSYEKL. The ends lost 7 bases at V and 1 base at J; junction bases unmatched: 9. In DNA form, the CDR3 reads TGCGCCAGCACTATGAGACTAGCGGGGGGATCCCAAGAGACCCAGTACTTC. This sequence encodes CASTMRLAGGSQETQYF.

This chain links TRBV28 with TRBJ2-1; TRBD1 matches 12 bases. From germline, CDR1 is MDHEN and CDR2 SYDVKM. V dropped 6 bases and J dropped 8; count of bases not matched to a gene: 5. This CDR3 region has 14 residues. CDR3 protein: CASRPGQGAHEQFF. CDR3 DNA sequence: TGTGCCAGCAGGCCGGGACAGGGGGCCCATGAGCAGTTCTTC. The variable domain in full, completed from reference TRBV28 and TRBJ2-1, reads DVKVTQSSRYLVKRTGEKVFLECVQDMDHENMFWYRQDPGLGLRLIYFSYDVKMKEKGDIPEGYSVSREKKERFSLILESASTNQTSMYLCASRPGQGAHEQFFGPGTRLTVL.

The genes are TRBV27 and TRBJ2-5; 8 bases map to TRBD2. With V trimmed by 2 bases and J by 5 bases, 7 bases remained unmatched. The CDR3 has 15 amino acids. Germline loops: CDR1 MNHEY, CDR2 SMNVEV (reference sequence). CDR3 protein: CASSLAGGIRETQYF. As DNA, the CDR3 is TGTGCCAGCAGTTTAGCGGGGGGCATTAGGGAGACCCAGTACTTC.

The chain links TRBV9 to TRBJ1-1, with 9 nucleotides matching TRBD1. CDR1 SGDLS and CDR2 YYNGEE come from the germline V gene. Unmatched junction bases numbered 5, after V lost 3 bases and J lost 5 bases. The CDR3 totals 14 residues. The CDR3 nucleotides are TGTGCCAGCAGCGCACAACAGGGGGCAACTGAAGCTTTCTTT. It codes for CASSAQQGATEAFF.

The chain carries TRBV14 and TRBJ2-1, with D possibly TRBD2 on 6 matching bases. Trimming removed 4 bases at V and 5 bases at J, with 18 bases between. Germline lookup yields CDR1 SGHDN and CDR2 FVKESK. This CDR3 contains 16 residues. CDR3: CASSRRLGLRNNEQFF. The CDR3 DNA reads as TGTGCCAGCAGCCGTAGACTAGGCTTACGGAACAATGAGCAGTTCTTC. The variable domain in full, completed from reference TRBV14 and TRBJ2-1, reads EAGVTQFPSHSVIEKGQTVTLRCDPISGHDNLYWYRRVMGKEIKFLLHFVKESKQDESGMPNNRFLAERTGGTYSTLKVQPAELEDSGVYFCASSRRLGLRNNEQFFGPGTRLTVL.

The V gene is TRBV13, the J gene TRBJ1-4; D is ambiguous. The CDR3 contains 13 residues. V was cut by 0 bases and J by 5 bases, with 4 bases left in between. Germline V gives CDR1 PRHDT, CDR2 FYEKMQ (reference sequence). The CDR3 is CASSLGRNEKLFF. For the CDR3, the DNA is TGTGCCAGCAGCTTAGGACGGAATGAAAAACTGTTTTTT.

The rearrangement links TRBV7-9 to TRBJ2-7, with D possibly TRBD2 on 6 matching bases. The CDR3 sequence is 18 residues long. The V end was cut by 5 bases, the J end by 2 bases, with 25 bases between. CDR1 is SEHNR and CDR2 is FQNEAQ in the germline V gene (reference sequence). The CDR3 sequence is CASSPKAGNTVHAYEQYF. CDR3 sequence (DNA): TGTGCCAGCAGCCCTAAGGCGGGAAATACGGTTCATGCCTACGAGCAGTACTTC.

This CDR3 is CASSSQTNEKLFF. The CDR3 nucleotides are TGTGCCAGCAGCTCGCAGACTAATGAAAAACTGTTTTTT. The chain uses TRBV7-9 and TRBJ1-4; D is unclear. This CDR3 is 13 amino acids long. The V end lost 4 bases, the J end lost 2 bases, and 5 bases lay between the germline ends. Per germline, CDR1 SEHNR and CDR2 FQNEAQ (reference sequence). The full variable domain, rest sourced from reference TRBV7-9 and TRBJ1-4, is DTGVSQNPRHKITKRGQNVTFRCDPISEHNRLYWYRQTLGQGPEFLTYFQNEAQLEKSRLLSDRFSAERPKGSFSTLEIQRTEQGDSAMYLCASSSQTNEKLFFGSGTQLSVL.

The chain joins TRBV28 to TRBJ1-2, with D possibly matching TRBD1 (6 bases). V was clipped by 5 bases and J by 5 bases, with 18 bases between them. CDR1 is MDHEN, CDR2 SYDVKM, per germline. The CDR3 runs 15 residues. CDR3 DNA: TGTGCCAGCAGTCCTGACAGGTCATGGGGGTATGGCTACACCTTC. This codes for CASSPDRSWGYGYTF.

The V gene is TRBV2, the J gene TRBJ1-5; a possible D gene is TRBD1 (6 bases). In germline, CDR1 is SNHLY, CDR2 FYNNEI. V was clipped by 8 bases and J by 2 bases, with 31 bases between them. The CDR3 sequence is 20 residues long. CDR3: CASGGPRQARRIRGNQPQHF. The CDR3 DNA sequence: TGTGCCAGCGGTGGCCCCAGACAGGCCAGGAGGATTCGTGGCAATCAGCCCCAGCATTTT.

The chain combines TRBV7-9 with TRBJ2-7; no clear D. The CDR3 has 12 amino acids. V gave up 5 bases and J gave up 1 base, with 6 bases separating them. Germline assignment: CDR1 SEHNR and CDR2 FQNEAQ (reference sequence). DNA for the CDR3: TGTGCCAGCAGCGCCGGGTCCTACGAGCAGTACTTC. Residues: CASSAGSYEQYF.

The V call is TRBV20-1, the J call TRBJ2-5; possible D gene TRBD1, 6 bases. Germline CDR1 reads DFQATT; CDR2 reads SNEGSKA (reference sequence). Trimming pared 4 bases from V and 3 bases from J, leaving 6 bases between. The CDR3 consists of 11 residues. In DNA form, the CDR3 reads TGCAGTGCTACAGGGGAAGAGACCCAGTACTTC. Protein product: CSATGEETQYF.

The V call is TRBV7-9, the J call TRBJ2-7; D is ambiguous. In germline, CDR1 is SEHNR, CDR2 FQNEAQ (reference sequence). This CDR3 has 13 residues. With 1 base removed from V and 4 bases from J, the gap between germline ends came to 8 bases. For the CDR3, the DNA is TGTGCCAGCAGCTTAGGGGCTGGATACGAGCAGTACTTC. Translation: CASSLGAGYEQYF.

J is TRBJ2-1 and V is TRBV6-5; 8 bases are a match to TRBD2. The CDR3 contains 16 residues. The junction had 10 bases not matched to a gene; V was cut back by 4 bases and J by 5 bases. Germline loops: CDR1 MNHEY, CDR2 SVGAGI. CDR3 sequence (DNA): TGTGCCAGCAGTTCCGCCGACTTCGGGGGGGACAATGAGCAGTTCTTC. Translated: CASSSADFGGDNEQFF.

The chain has TRBV5-1 and TRBJ2-3, with a possible D match to TRBD2 (6 bases). Trimming stripped 4 bases from V and 2 bases from J, with 14 bases between. The CDR3 is made up of 15 amino acids. Germline V lookup: CDR1 SGHRS, CDR2 YFSETQ. In DNA form, the CDR3 reads TGCGCCAGCAGCCCTGAACTAGCTAACACAGATACGCAGTATTTT. Encoded protein: CASSPELANTDTQYF.

The count of this clone is one. This chain links TRBV27 with TRBJ2-3; weak D call: TRBD2 (5 bases). V was clipped by 6 bases and J by 5 bases, with 15 bases between them. Germline CDR1 and CDR2: MNHEY and SMNVEV (reference sequence). CDR3 length: 14 amino acids. CDR3 residues: CASRQAAVRDTQYF. CDR3 DNA sequence: TGTGCCAGCAGACAAGCAGCGGTCCGAGATACGCAGTATTTT.

The rearrangement uses TRBV28 and TRBJ1-5, with 9 positions matching TRBD1. This CDR3 region has 16 residues. Trimming removed 8 bases from V and 0 bases from J; junction bases left unmatched: 8. Germline assignment: CDR1 MDHEN and CDR2 SYDVKM. The CDR3 sequence is CASSGTGPHSNQPQHF. CDR3 DNA sequence: TGTGCCAGCTCCGGGACAGGGCCCCATAGCAATCAGCCCCAGCATTTT. The whole variable domain, remainder taken from reference TRBV28 and TRBJ1-5, is DVKVTQSSRYLVKRTGEKVFLECVQDMDHENMFWYRQDPGLGLRLIYFSYDVKMKEKGDIPEGYSVSREKKERFSLILESASTNQTSMYLCASSGTGPHSNQPQHFGDGTRLSIL.

V usage is TRBV2 and J usage is TRBJ1-3; D is unresolved. The V gene's germline CDR1 is SNHLY and CDR2 FYNNEI. CDR3 length: 14 amino acids. Between the trimmed V and J ends, which lost 5 bases and 5 bases, there was a span of 13 bases. CDR3: CASSKEQTRNTIYF. The CDR3 bases are TGTGCCAGCAGTAAGGAACAGACTAGAAACACCATATATTTT. The whole variable domain, filled in from reference TRBV2 and TRBJ1-3, reads EPEVTQTPSHQVTQMGQEVILRCVPISNHLYFYWYRQILGQKVEFLVSFYNNEISEKSEIFDDQFSVERPDGSNFTLKIRSTKLEDSAMYFCASSKEQTRNTIYFGEGSWLTVV.

This chain uses TRBV18 with TRBJ2-6; possible D gene TRBD2, 5 bases. Deletions cut 9 bases from V and 0 bases from J, with 9 bases between. Germline lookup yields CDR1 KGHSH and CDR2 LQKENI. The CDR3 runs to 14 residues. The CDR3 region has the DNA TGTGCCAGTACCCGGGACTCTGGGGCCAACGTCCTGACTTTC. Encoded protein: CASTRDSGANVLTF.

This chain links TRBV9 with TRBJ2-7; TRBD2 agrees at 9 bases. V shed 0 bases and J 5 bases; nucleotides not matched to a gene: 6. The CDR3 is 15 amino acids. Germline CDR1 reads SGDLS; CDR2 reads YYNGEE. CDR3 DNA sequence: TGTGCCAGCAGCGTAGGTAGCGGGAGTATCCACGAGCAGTACTTC. Protein product: CASSVGSGSIHEQYF. Looking up the rest from reference TRBV9 and TRBJ2-7 gives the full variable domain: DSGVTQTPKHLITATGQRVTLRCSPRSGDLSVYWYQQSLDQGLQFLIQYYNGEERAKGNILERFSAQQFPDLHSELNLSSLELGDSALYFCASSVGSGSIHEQYFGPGTRLTVT.